This T cell receptor beta chain comes out of a study of PD-L1 blockade in urothelial cancer. Assay: immunoSEQ multiplex PCR; the TCRdb copy retains only in-frame clones and omits some. The table shows roughly 38,000 clones, with roughly 82% occurring only once. This clone has only one observation. Its antigen is still unknown. One junction end does not reproduce the germline sequence, and a read error may be involved. Findings and limits, study-wide: Better survival was forecast by a pretreatment blood TCR clonality below the median.

Germline CDR1 is SGHNT and CDR2 is YYREEE (reference sequence). The CDR3 spans 12 residues. The genes are TRBV5-4 and TRBJ2-7, with TRBD1 matching over 7 bases. The material sequenced was PBMCs, taken around atezolizumab (anti-PD-L1) treatment. The source of this sequence is an older man with urothelial cancer. The chain's CDR3 is CASSGDRAVMYF. The CDR3 DNA is TGTGCCAGCAGCGGTGACAGGGCGGTTATGTATTTC.